A selection of T cell receptor beta chains follows, all from one sample in a study of blood T cell repertoires in COVID-19. TCRdb keeps only in-frame clones here, not all; method: immunoSEQ multiplex PCR. Among a few hundred thousand clones listed, approximately 80% were seen once. The sequencing sample was made of peripheral blood. These TCRs come from a man older than 75 with acute or convalescent COVID-19. Each CDR3 is given with its conserved first and last residue. The D gene is left open where the match is weak. Where a row states a size, it is once, few, many or the class of an expanded clone; other rows omit it.

V gene: TRBV12-1
J gene: TRBJ2-1
clone size: few
D gene: .
CDR3 DNA: TGTGCCAGCAGCTTTCATATAGGGGTCTTTTACAATGAGCAGTTCTTC
CDR3 protein: CASSFHIGVFYNEQFF

V gene: TRBV6-5
J gene: TRBJ1-6
clone size: .
D gene: .
CDR3 DNA: TGTGCCAGCAGCCCCGCACGGGGGTCACCCCTCCACTTT
CDR3 protein: CASSPARGSPLHF

V gene: TRBV27
J gene: TRBJ2-1
clone size: few
D gene: TRBD2
CDR3 DNA: TGTGCCAGCAGGGACGGTAGCGGGGGCTACAATGAGCAGTTCTTC
CDR3 protein: CASRDGSGGYNEQFF

V gene: TRBV21-1
J gene: TRBJ2-6
clone size: .
D gene: .
CDR3 DNA: TGTGCCAGCAGCACCTTAAGAGGACAGGGTTCCTCTGGGGCCAACGTCCTGACTTTC
CDR3 protein: CASSTLRGQGSSGANVLTF

V gene: TRBV19
J gene: TRBJ1-5
clone size: .
D gene: TRBD1
CDR3 DNA: TGTGCCAGTAGTTCAGCCGGGACAGGGGGCAATAGCAATCAGCCCCAGCATTTT
CDR3 protein: CASSSAGTGGNSNQPQHF

V gene: TRBV5-1
J gene: TRBJ2-2
clone size: .
D gene: .
CDR3 DNA: TGCGCCAGCAGCTGGGGAGGTACCGGGGAGCTGTTTTTT
CDR3 protein: CASSWGGTGELFF

V gene: TRBV25-1
J gene: TRBJ2-7
clone size: .
D gene: TRBD1
CDR3 DNA: TGTGCCAGCAGTGAACGGGGACAGGCCTCCTACGAGCAGTACTTC
CDR3 protein: CASSERGQASYEQYF

V gene: TRBV12-5
J gene: TRBJ2-7
clone size: .
D gene: TRBD2
CDR3 DNA: TGTGCTAGTGCTCACAAGTGGGGAGGGGACGAGCAGTACTTC
CDR3 protein: CASAHKWGGDEQYF

V gene: TRBV6-5
J gene: TRBJ1-1
clone size: .
D gene: TRBD1
CDR3 DNA: TGTGCCAGCCGGCCCGGGACAGGGGTAGCTTTCTTT
CDR3 protein: CASRPGTGVAFF

V gene: TRBV10-3
J gene: TRBJ2-5
clone size: .
D gene: TRBD2
CDR3 DNA: TGTGCCATCAGTGGTCGACTAGCGGGAGCAGAGACCCAGTACTTC
CDR3 protein: CAISGRLAGAETQYF

V gene: TRBV5-5
J gene: TRBJ1-1
clone size: .
D gene: TRBD1
CDR3 DNA: TGTGCCAGCAGCTGGTCAGGGGGGAACACTGAAGCTTTCTTT
CDR3 protein: CASSWSGGNTEAFF

V gene: TRBV4-2
J gene: TRBJ1-1
clone size: .
D gene: TRBD1
CDR3 DNA: TGTGCCAGCAGCCAAACGGACAGGGCGGACACTGAAGCTTTCTTT
CDR3 protein: CASSQTDRADTEAFF

V gene: TRBV6-6
J gene: TRBJ1-5
clone size: .
D gene: .
CDR3 DNA: TGTGCCAGTCAGGGGCCTAGCAATCAGCCCCAGCATTTT
CDR3 protein: CASQGPSNQPQHF

V gene: TRBV27
J gene: TRBJ1-2
clone size: few
D gene: TRBD1
CDR3 DNA: TGTGCCAGCAGTTTATATGGGACAGCTTTCTATGGCTACACCTTC
CDR3 protein: CASSLYGTAFYGYTF

V gene: TRBV6-5
J gene: TRBJ2-2
clone size: .
D gene: .
CDR3 DNA: TGTGCCAGCAGGAGTCTAGTGTTGGGCACCGGGGAGCTGTTTTTT
CDR3 protein: CASRSLVLGTGELFF

V gene: TRBV5-4
J gene: TRBJ2-3
clone size: few
D gene: TRBD2
CDR3 DNA: TGTGCCAGCACCCCTTCGGGGCGGGAGAGTACAGATACGCAGTATTTT
CDR3 protein: CASTPSGRESTDTQYF

V gene: TRBV6-5
J gene: TRBJ2-1
clone size: .
D gene: TRBD2
CDR3 DNA: TGTGCCAGCAGTTCAAGACTAGCGGGAAACTACAATGAGCAGTTCTTC
CDR3 protein: CASSSRLAGNYNEQFF

V gene: TRBV12-5
J gene: TRBJ1-1
clone size: .
D gene: .
CDR3 DNA: TGTGCTAGTGGTTTGACGGGCGGGACTGAAGCTTTCTTT
CDR3 protein: CASGLTGGTEAFF

V gene: TRBV30
J gene: TRBJ1-2
clone size: .
D gene: TRBD1
CDR3 DNA: TGTGCCTGGCGGACAGGGGGAAGTTCTTACTATGGCTACACCTTC
CDR3 protein: CAWRTGGSSYYGYTF

V gene: TRBV12-1
J gene: TRBJ1-2
clone size: few
D gene: .
CDR3 DNA: TGTGCCAGCAGCTCCTACAGGGGTAACTATGGCTACACCTTC
CDR3 protein: CASSSYRGNYGYTF